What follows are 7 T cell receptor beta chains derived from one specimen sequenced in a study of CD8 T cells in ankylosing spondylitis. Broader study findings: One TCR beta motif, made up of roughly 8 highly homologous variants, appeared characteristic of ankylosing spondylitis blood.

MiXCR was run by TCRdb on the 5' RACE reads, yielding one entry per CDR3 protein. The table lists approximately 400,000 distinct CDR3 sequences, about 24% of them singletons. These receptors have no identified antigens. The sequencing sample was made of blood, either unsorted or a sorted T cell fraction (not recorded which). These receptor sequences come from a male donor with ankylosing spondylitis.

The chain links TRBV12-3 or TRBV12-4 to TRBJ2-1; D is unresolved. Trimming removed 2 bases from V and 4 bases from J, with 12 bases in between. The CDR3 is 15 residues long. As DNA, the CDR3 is TGTGCCAGCAGTTTAACTCCGGGTGAATACAATGAGCAGTTCTTC. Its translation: CASSLTPGEYNEQFF.

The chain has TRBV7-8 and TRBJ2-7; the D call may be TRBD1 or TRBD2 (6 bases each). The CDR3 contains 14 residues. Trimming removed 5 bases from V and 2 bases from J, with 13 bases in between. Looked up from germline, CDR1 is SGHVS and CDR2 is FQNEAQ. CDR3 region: CASSPQEGAYEQYF. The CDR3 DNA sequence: TGTGCCAGCAGCCCCCAGGAGGGGGCCTACGAGCAGTACTTC.

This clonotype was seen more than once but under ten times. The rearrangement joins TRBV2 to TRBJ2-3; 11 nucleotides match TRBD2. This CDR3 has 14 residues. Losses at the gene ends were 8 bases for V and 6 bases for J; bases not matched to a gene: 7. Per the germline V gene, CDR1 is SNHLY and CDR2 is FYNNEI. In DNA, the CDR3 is TGTGCCAGCCTTGTGGCTAGCGGGAGGGATACGCAGTATTTT. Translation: CASLVASGRDTQYF.

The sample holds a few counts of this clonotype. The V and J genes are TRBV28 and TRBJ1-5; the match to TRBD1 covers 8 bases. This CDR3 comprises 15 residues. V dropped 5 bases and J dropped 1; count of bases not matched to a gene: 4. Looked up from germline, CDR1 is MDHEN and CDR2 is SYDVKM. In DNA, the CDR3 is TGTGCCAGCAGTCCGACAGGGGCGAGCAATCAGCCCCAGCATTTT. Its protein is CASSPTGASNQPQHF.

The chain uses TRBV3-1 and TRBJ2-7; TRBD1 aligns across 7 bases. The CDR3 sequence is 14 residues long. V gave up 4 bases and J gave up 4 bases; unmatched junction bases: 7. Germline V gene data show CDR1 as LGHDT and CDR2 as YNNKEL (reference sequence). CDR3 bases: TGTGCCAGCAGCCGGTCCGGGACAGAGTACGAGCAGTACGTC. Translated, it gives CASSRSGTEYEQYV.

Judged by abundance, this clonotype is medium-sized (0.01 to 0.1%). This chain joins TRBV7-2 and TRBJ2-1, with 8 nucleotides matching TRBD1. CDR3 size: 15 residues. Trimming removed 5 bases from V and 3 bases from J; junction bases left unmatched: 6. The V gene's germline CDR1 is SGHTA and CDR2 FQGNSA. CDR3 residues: CASSPGQGYYNEQFF. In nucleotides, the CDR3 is TGTGCCAGCAGCCCCGGACAGGGCTACTACAATGAGCAGTTCTTC.

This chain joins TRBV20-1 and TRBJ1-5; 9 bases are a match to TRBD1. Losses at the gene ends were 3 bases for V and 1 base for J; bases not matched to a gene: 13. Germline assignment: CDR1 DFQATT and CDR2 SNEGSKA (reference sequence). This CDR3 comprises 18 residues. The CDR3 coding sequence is TGCAGTGCTAGGGTAAGGGACAGGGACCTATACAGCAATCAGCCCCAGCATTTT. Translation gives CSARVRDRDLYSNQPQHF.